This T cell receptor beta chain was recorded in a study of T cells after yellow fever vaccination. Regarding the study as a whole: Sorted repertoires could include abundant contaminating clonotypes from bulk cells. Once the booster was given, most primary-vaccination clones reappeared, at about 96% for CD4 and approximately 88% for CD8.

The CDR3 is made up of 15 amino acids. Germline assignment: CDR1 SGHAT and CDR2 FQNNGV. Germline trimming cut 4 bases from V and 2 bases from J; bases unmatched to any gene: 6. This clonotype was counted a few times. TCRdb itself ran the 5' RACE reads through MiXCR, one entry per CDR3 protein. The sample has 45,000 to 75,000 distinct CDR3 sequences; 5% to 6.5% are singletons. The sequence derives from a man aged 18 to 30 who received the YFV17D yellow fever vaccine. The sequencing here drew on PBMCs, either bulk or a sorted T-cell subset (CD4+, CD8+, memory, or dextramer-sorted; not recorded which), taken on the day of the yellow fever booster vaccination. The rearrangement links TRBV11-2 to TRBJ2-5; TRBD2 aligns across 8 bases. The CDR3 nucleotides read TGTGCCAGCAGCTCTTGGACTAGCCTTCAAGAGACCCAGTACTTC. Translation: CASSSWTSLQETQYF.